This TCR beta chain was sequenced during a study of blood T cell repertoires in COVID-19. Study in general: Nucleic acid was either cDNA or gDNA, and it came from T cells, B-cell-depleted T cells, or PBMCs.

Only in-frame clones appear in the TCRdb table, and some are missing; sequencing was by immunoSEQ multiplex PCR. The sample lists roughly 80,000 clones, 85% to 95% occurring once. The sequencing sample was made of peripheral blood. The source is a man aged 55 to 70 with acute or convalescent COVID-19.

The CDR3 DNA reads TGTGCCAGCAGTTTTGACTCCACCGGGGAGCTGTTTTTT. This sequence encodes CASSFDSTGELFF. The chain employs TRBV7-9 and TRBJ2-2; D unclear. In germline, CDR1 is SEHNR, CDR2 FQNEAQ (reference sequence). Trimming removed 6 bases at V and 4 bases at J, with 9 bases between. The CDR3 extends over 13 amino acids.